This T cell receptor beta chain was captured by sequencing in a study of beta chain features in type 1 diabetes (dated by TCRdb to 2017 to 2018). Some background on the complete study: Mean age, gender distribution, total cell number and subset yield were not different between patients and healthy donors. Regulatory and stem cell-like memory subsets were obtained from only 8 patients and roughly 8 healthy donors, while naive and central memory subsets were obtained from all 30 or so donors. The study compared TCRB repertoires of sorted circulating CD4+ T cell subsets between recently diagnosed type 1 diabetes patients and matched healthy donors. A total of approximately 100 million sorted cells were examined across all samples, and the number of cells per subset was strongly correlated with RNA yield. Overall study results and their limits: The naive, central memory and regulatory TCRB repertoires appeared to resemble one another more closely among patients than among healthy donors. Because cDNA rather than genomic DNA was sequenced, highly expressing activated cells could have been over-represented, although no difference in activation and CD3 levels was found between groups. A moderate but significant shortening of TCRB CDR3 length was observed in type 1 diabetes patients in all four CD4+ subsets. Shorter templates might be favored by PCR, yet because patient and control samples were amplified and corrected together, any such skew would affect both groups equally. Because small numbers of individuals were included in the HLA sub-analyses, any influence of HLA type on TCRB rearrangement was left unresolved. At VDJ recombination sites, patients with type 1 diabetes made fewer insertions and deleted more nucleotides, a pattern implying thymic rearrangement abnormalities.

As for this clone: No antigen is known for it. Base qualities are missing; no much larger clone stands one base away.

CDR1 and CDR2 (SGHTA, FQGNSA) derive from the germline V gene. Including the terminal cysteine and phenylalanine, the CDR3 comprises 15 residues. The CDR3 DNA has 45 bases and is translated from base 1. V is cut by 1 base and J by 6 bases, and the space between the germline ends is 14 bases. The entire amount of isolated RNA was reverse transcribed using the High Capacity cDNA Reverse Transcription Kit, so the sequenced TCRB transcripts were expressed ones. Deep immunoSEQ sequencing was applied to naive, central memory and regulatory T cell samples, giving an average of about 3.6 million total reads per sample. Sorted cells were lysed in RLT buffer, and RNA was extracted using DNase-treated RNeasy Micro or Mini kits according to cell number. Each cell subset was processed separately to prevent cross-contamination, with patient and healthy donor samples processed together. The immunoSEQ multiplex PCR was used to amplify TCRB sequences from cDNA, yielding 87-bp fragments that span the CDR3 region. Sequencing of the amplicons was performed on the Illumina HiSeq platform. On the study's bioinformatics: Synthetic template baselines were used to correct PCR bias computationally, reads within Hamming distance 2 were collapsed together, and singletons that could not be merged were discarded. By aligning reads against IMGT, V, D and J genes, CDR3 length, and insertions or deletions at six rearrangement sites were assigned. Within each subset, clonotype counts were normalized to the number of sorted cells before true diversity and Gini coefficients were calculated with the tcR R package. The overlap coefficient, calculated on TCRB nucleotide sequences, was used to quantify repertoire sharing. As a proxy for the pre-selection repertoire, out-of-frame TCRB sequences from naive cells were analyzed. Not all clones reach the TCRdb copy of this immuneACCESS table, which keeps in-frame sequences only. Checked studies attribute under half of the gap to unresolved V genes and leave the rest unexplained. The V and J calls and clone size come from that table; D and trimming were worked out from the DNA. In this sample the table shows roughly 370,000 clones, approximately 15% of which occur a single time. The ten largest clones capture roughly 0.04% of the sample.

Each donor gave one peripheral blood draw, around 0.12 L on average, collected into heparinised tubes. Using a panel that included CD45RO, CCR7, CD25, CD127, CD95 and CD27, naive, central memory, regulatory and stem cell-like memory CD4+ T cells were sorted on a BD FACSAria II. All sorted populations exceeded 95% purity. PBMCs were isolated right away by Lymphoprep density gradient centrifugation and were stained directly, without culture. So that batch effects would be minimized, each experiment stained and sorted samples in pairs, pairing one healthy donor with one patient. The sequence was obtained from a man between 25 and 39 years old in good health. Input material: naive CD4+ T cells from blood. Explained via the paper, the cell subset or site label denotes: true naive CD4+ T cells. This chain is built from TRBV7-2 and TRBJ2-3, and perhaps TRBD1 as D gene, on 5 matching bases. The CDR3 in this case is CASSLGGSAPDTQYF. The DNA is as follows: TGTGCCAGCAGCTTAGGGGGCAGTGCCCCGGATACGCAGTATTTT.